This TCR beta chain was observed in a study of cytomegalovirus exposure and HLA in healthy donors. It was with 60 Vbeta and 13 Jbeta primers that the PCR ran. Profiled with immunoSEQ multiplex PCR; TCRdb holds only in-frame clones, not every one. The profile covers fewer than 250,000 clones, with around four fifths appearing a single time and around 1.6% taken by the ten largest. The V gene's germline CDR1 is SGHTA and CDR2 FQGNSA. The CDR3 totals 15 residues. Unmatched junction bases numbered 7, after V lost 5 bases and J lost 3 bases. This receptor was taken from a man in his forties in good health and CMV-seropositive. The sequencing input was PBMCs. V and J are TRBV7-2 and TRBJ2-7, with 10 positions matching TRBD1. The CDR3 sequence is CASSPDRGRVYEQYF. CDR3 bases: TGTGCCAGCAGCCCTGACAGGGGGCGCGTCTACGAGCAGTACTTC.